This TCR beta chain was observed in a study of T cell responses to AZD1222 COVID-19 vaccine. Study results and caveats: Nearly half of spike-specific TCRs reportedly target unmutated variant regions.

The method was immunoSEQ multiplex PCR; TCRdb's version includes in-frame clones alone and lacks a portion of them. This sample carries tens of thousands of clones, around four fifths of them seen once, and the ten largest clones take roughly 6%. The CDR3 is made up of 13 amino acids. Trimming pared 5 bases from V and 5 bases from J, leaving 12 bases between. Germline loops: CDR1 SGHTA, CDR2 FQGTGA. This clone was recorded once. Its antigen remains unknown. This chain uses TRBV7-3 with TRBJ1-1; D is perhaps TRBD1 (5 bases). This sample comprised peripheral blood, obtained on day 0 of AZD1222 vaccination. This receptor was taken from an adult in good health. The DNA for the CDR3 is TGTGCCAGCAGCGCGGGACCAAAGACTGAAGCTTTCTTT. It codes for CASSAGPKTEAFF.